The next 27 T cell receptor beta chains were all read from a single sample in a study of long-term antiretroviral therapy in people with HIV (dated by TCRdb to between 2021 and 2022). The immunoSEQ hsTCRB v3.0 assay was used at survey level resolution for TRB variable region sequencing. TCRdb holds this immuneACCESS table with in-frame rearrangements only. Some clones are missing; in checked studies, unresolved V genes explain under half, and the rest has no known cause. The sample includes about 34,000 clones, with 70% to 80% observed a single time. In total, the top ten clones hold approximately 3.4% of the sample. The sequencing used unsorted PBMCs, collected 1.9 years after starting antiretroviral therapy. These receptors were obtained from a man aged 18 to 29 with HIV.

This clone came up a few times. The genes are TRBV15 and TRBJ2-3, with TRBD2 identical over 7 bases. Trimming at V came to 0 bases and at J to 0 bases, leaving 0 bases not matched to a gene. This CDR3 is 15 amino acids long. Germline assignment: CDR1 LNHNV and CDR2 YYDKDF (reference sequence). Here the CDR3 reads CATSRERGSTDTQYF. In DNA form, the CDR3 reads TGTGCCACCAGCAGAGAGCGGGGGAGCACAGATACGCAGTATTTT.

This clone was seen only a few times. Since no conserved phenylalanine or tryptophan closes the CDR3, a read error is the likely cause. The limits of the CDR3 on the DNA are not certain, so only TCRdb's listed CDR3 is given. This CDR3 reads CASRPAEGAAEHS. The chain employs TRBV6-1 and TRBJ1-2; the table's D call, TRBD1, was not checked against the DNA. The CDR3 length equals 13 residues, ends included. The germline CDR1 and CDR2 sequences are MNHNS and SASEGT.

CDR3 DNA sequence: TGTGCCAGCAGCTTAGGATGGGACAGAACGAATGAAAAACTGTTTTTT. Its translation: CASSLGWDRTNEKLFF. V and J are TRBV11-2 and TRBJ1-4; 7 nucleotides agree with TRBD1. After removal of 1 base from V and 5 bases from J, the junction contained 7 bases not matched to a gene. There are 16 residues in the CDR3. Germline CDR1 and CDR2: SGHAT and FQNNGV. The full variable domain, with the rest looked up from reference TRBV11-2 and TRBJ1-4, is EAGVAQSPRYKIIEKRQSVAFWCNPISGHATLYWYQQILGQGPKLLIQFQNNGVVDDSQLPKDRFSAERLKGVDSTLKIQPAKLEDSAVYLCASSLGWDRTNEKLFFGSGTQLSVL.

The chain is built from TRBV5-8 and TRBJ2-6; D gene unclear. The V gene lost 4 bases and the J gene lost 0 bases, with 8 bases spanning the gap. CDR3 length equals 15 residues. Germline V gene data show CDR1 as SGHTS and CDR2 as YDEGEE. The CDR3 is CASSARSSGANVLTF. The DNA for the CDR3 is TGTGCCAGCAGCGCAAGGAGCTCTGGGGCCAACGTCCTGACTTTC.

The V gene is TRBV4-1, the J gene TRBJ2-1; possibly TRBD1 for D (6 bases). Germline V gene sequence: CDR1 MGHRA, CDR2 YSYEKL. The CDR3 totals 18 residues. V was trimmed by 0 bases and J by 3 bases, leaving 18 bases between them. CDR3 bases: TGCGCCAGCAGCCAAGAATCTGTGGCAGGGGTAGGCTACAATGAGCAGTTCTTC. Translation gives CASSQESVAGVGYNEQFF.

The chain employs TRBV9 and TRBJ2-3; 7 bases align to TRBD1. Looked up from germline, CDR1 is SGDLS and CDR2 is YYNGEE. The CDR3 loop spans 12 amino acids. Unmatched junction bases numbered 6, after V lost 4 bases and J lost 10 bases. CDR3 DNA: TGTGCCAGCAGCCTCGACAGGGCCCCGCAGTATTTT. It translates to CASSLDRAPQYF.

This clone came up once. V is TRBV6-1 and J is TRBJ1-1; D is unclear. The CDR3 runs to 13 residues. Germline assignment: CDR1 MNHNS and CDR2 SASEGT. V was cut by 8 bases and J by 7 bases, with 17 bases left in between. The CDR3: CASLRPIPLEAFF. The CDR3 nucleotides read TGTGCCAGCCTCCGCCCGATACCCCTTGAAGCTTTCTTT.

The rearrangement joins TRBV19 to TRBJ2-1; tentatively, D is TRBD1 (6 bases). CDR1 and CDR2 (germline): LNHDA, SQIVND (reference sequence). The CDR3 contains 14 residues. The V gene lost 10 bases and the J gene lost 3 bases, with 16 bases spanning the gap. In nucleotides, the CDR3 is TGTGCCACCCAACAGGGATCGGACTACAATGAGCAGTTCTTC. This translates into CATQQGSDYNEQFF.

This sequence joins TRBV2 and TRBJ2-3; unclear D gene. Germline assignment: CDR1 SNHLY and CDR2 FYNNEI. With 2 bases removed from V and 2 bases from J, the gap between germline ends came to 5 bases. The CDR3 extends over 13 amino acids. The CDR3 protein is CASSEWFTDTQYF. CDR3 DNA: TGTGCCAGCAGTGAATGGTTCACAGATACGCAGTATTTT.

V gene TRBV7-2 combines with J gene TRBJ2-2; D not resolved. The CDR3 covers 12 residues. V was trimmed by 3 bases and J by 3 bases, leaving 2 bases between them. CDR1 and CDR2 from the germline V gene are SGHTA and FQGNSA. In DNA form, the CDR3 reads TGTGCCAGCAGCTTTTACACCGGGGAGCTGTTTTTT. Encoded protein: CASSFYTGELFF.

This chain connects TRBV15 to TRBJ1-5; perhaps TRBD1 as D (6 bases). This CDR3 has 15 residues. V was trimmed by 0 bases and J by 6 bases, leaving 12 bases between them. Germline assignment: CDR1 LNHNV and CDR2 YYDKDF (reference sequence). Here the CDR3 reads CATSREGGGGQPQHF. CDR3 DNA sequence: TGTGCCACCAGCAGAGAGGGAGGGGGGGGTCAGCCCCAGCATTTT. Using reference TRBV15 and TRBJ1-5 for the parts outside the CDR3, the full variable domain is DAMVIQNPRYQVTQFGKPVTLSCSQTLNHNVMYWYQQKSSQAPKLLFHYYDKDFNNEADTPDNFQSRRPNTSFCFLDIRSPGLGDTAMYLCATSREGGGGQPQHFGDGTRLSIL.

V is TRBV28 and J is TRBJ2-3; tentatively, D is TRBD2 (6 bases). The CDR3 spans 16 residues. CDR1 and CDR2 (germline): MDHEN, SYDVKM. V lost 3 bases and J 0 bases, leaving 13 bases between the germline ends. CDR3 DNA sequence: TGTGCCAGCAGTTTTTTGGGGGGACGAAGCACAGATACGCAGTATTTT. Translating gives CASSFLGGRSTDTQYF.

J is TRBJ2-5 and V is TRBV4-1; perhaps TRBD2 as D (7 bases). The germline V and J ends were trimmed by 4 bases and 4 bases, with 10 bases remaining between them. The germline V gene encodes CDR1 MGHRA and CDR2 YSYEKL. The CDR3 has 13 residues. CDR3 DNA sequence: TGCGCCAGCAGCCGGGGGGGCGGAGAGACCCAGTACTTC. Translation gives CASSRGGGETQYF.

The V call is TRBV30, the J call TRBJ2-3; the match to TRBD1 covers 7 bases. The V and J ends lost 4 bases and 9 bases, in that order; junction bases with no gene match: 7. The germline V gene encodes CDR1 GTSNPN and CDR2 SVGIG (reference sequence). The CDR3 has 12 amino acids. CDR3 in DNA: TGTGCCTGGACCACCGACAGGGAGACGCAGTATTTT. Residues: CAWTTDRETQYF.

This rearrangement joins TRBV5-1 to TRBJ1-5; D is possibly TRBD1 (6 bases). The CDR3 length is 18 residues. Germline CDR1 reads SGHRS; CDR2 reads YFSETQ. V was trimmed by 1 base and J by 0 bases, leaving 17 bases between them. The DNA of the CDR3 is TGCGCCAGCAGCTTGTCCGCCAGGGGATCAGGTAGCAATCAGCCCCAGCATTTT. This codes for CASSLSARGSGSNQPQHF.

The rearrangement joins TRBV10-3 to TRBJ1-2; D unclear. This CDR3 comprises 13 residues. V was shortened by 0 bases and J by 4 bases, with 6 bases between the two germline ends. Germline V gene data show CDR1 as ENHRY and CDR2 as SYGVKD. CDR3 nucleotides: TGTGCCATCAGTGAGTCCCAGATCTATGGCTACACCTTC. This codes for CAISESQIYGYTF.

This clone was observed once. The chain employs TRBV28 and TRBJ1-2; maybe TRBD1 (5 bases). The CDR3 covers 14 residues. Trimming took 6 bases from V and 1 from J, leaving 12 bases between them. Per germline, CDR1 MDHEN and CDR2 SYDVKM. The CDR3 protein is CASSRDGVNYGYTF. In DNA form, the CDR3 reads TGTGCCAGCAGCCGGGACGGAGTTAACTATGGCTACACCTTC.

The sample holds a few counts of this clone. The chain is built from TRBV6-1 and TRBJ2-7; maybe TRBD1 (5 bases). V dropped 2 bases and J dropped 6 bases, with 11 bases sitting between them. Germline-derived CDR1 and CDR2 are MNHNS and SASEGT. The CDR3 sequence is 13 residues long. The DNA of the CDR3 is TGTGCCAGCAGTGAAAGGTCAGGGCTCGAGCAGTACGTC. Its protein product is CASSERSGLEQYV.

The rearrangement links TRBV2 to TRBJ2-3; possibly TRBD1 or TRBD2 for D (5 bases each). V was clipped by 1 base and J by 0 bases, with 23 bases between them. The germline CDR1 and CDR2 sequences are SNHLY and FYNNEI. The CDR3 spans 20 residues. The DNA of the CDR3 is TGTGCCAGCAGTGAAGTGCCCGGGACGGAACTCACCGCTAGCACAGATACGCAGTATTTT. This gives the protein CASSEVPGTELTASTDTQYF.

The J gene is TRBJ1-1, the V gene TRBV18; D call uncertain. The CDR3 covers 14 residues. V was clipped by 3 bases and J by 0 bases, with 8 bases between them. Germline CDR1 is KGHSH and CDR2 is LQKENI. The CDR3 is CASSPDQMNTEAFF. The CDR3, as DNA: TGTGCCAGCTCACCTGACCAAATGAACACTGAAGCTTTCTTT.

This clone was counted a single time. J is TRBJ2-5 and V is TRBV11-1; 8 bases agree with TRBD2. Germline CDR1 reads SGHAT; CDR2 reads FQDESV (reference sequence). V was pared by 4 bases and J by 2 bases, with 3 bases of the junction left unmatched. CDR3 length equals 14 residues. The CDR3 spells CASSSRLAQETQYF. The CDR3, as DNA: TGTGCCAGCAGCTCAAGACTAGCGCAAGAGACCCAGTACTTC.

In this sample, this clone turned up a few times. The limits of the CDR3 on the DNA are not certain, so only TCRdb's listed CDR3 is given. The chain is built from TRBV2 and TRBJ2-5; the D call TRBD1 from the table was never checked on the DNA. In germline, CDR1 is SNHLY, CDR2 FYNNEI. Including both end residues, the CDR3 is 12 amino acids long. The CDR3 sequence: CASVATGTGLYF.

This clone was counted between two and nine times. The chain is built from TRBV18 and TRBJ1-1, with a weak D call TRBD1 (5 bases). The CDR3 runs to 13 residues. Trimming took 3 bases from V and 1 from J, leaving 6 bases between them. Looked up from germline, CDR1 is KGHSH and CDR2 is LQKENI. CDR3 in amino acids: CASSPQGNTEAFF. Here the CDR3 DNA reads TGTGCCAGCTCACCTCAGGGGAACACTGAAGCTTTCTTT.

The table lists this clone with a count of one. This chain joins TRBV28 and TRBJ2-5; D possibly corresponds to TRBD2 (5 bases). The V end lost 6 bases, the J end lost 2 bases, and 22 bases lay between the germline ends. CDR1 and CDR2 from the germline V gene are MDHEN and SYDVKM. The CDR3 loop spans 17 amino acids. CDR3 DNA sequence: TGTGCCAGCAGCTCTCCACGGGGAGATTACCTTCAAGAGACCCAGTACTTC. Encoded protein: CASSSPRGDYLQETQYF.

The chain joins TRBV12-5 to TRBJ2-2; D tentatively reads TRBD1 or TRBD2 (6 bases each). The CDR3 extends over 18 amino acids. V was pared by 5 bases and J by 5 bases, with 24 bases between. The germline V gene has CDR1 LGHNT and CDR2 FRNRAP. The CDR3: CASGGGPSGLTSTGELFF. The CDR3 DNA sequence: TGTGCTAGTGGTGGGGGGCCTTCGGGCCTAACTTCTACCGGGGAGCTGTTTTTT.

The chain employs TRBV28 and TRBJ2-7; the D gene could be TRBD1 or TRBD2 (5 bases each). Germline CDR1 MDHEN, CDR2 SYDVKM. The CDR3 covers 13 residues. Trimming removed 6 bases from V and 6 bases from J, with 15 bases in between. CDR3 in amino acids: CASSIGTHSEQYF. The CDR3 coding sequence is TGTGCCAGCAGCATCGGGACGCACAGCGAGCAGTACTTC.

The genes are TRBV28 and TRBJ1-6; D not certain. Looked up from germline, CDR1 is MDHEN and CDR2 is SYDVKM. The CDR3 has 13 amino acids. The V end was cut by 8 bases, the J end by 6 bases, with 11 bases between. The CDR3 sequence is CASVRTTNSPLHF. For the CDR3, the DNA is TGTGCCAGCGTAAGAACCACTAATTCACCCCTCCACTTT.